This passage covers 22 T cell receptor beta chains from one sample sequenced in a study of T cells in Graves' hyperthyroidism and ophthalmopathy. RNA transcripts served as the template for amplifying TCR beta CDR3 regions. First-round RT-PCR targeting the TCR CDR3 was performed with the HTBI primer set. MiXCR, applied by TCRdb to the multiplex PCR reads, yields one record per CDR3 protein. The sample contains around 340,000 distinct CDR3 sequences, roughly 21% of which appear only once. Sequenced material: blood. The receptors originated from a woman aged 50 to 60 with Graves' hyperthyroidism.

This clonotype has more than one count but fewer than ten. The chain couples TRBV5-6 to TRBJ2-2; the D gene is possibly TRBD1 (6 bases). The CDR3 consists of 15 residues. Looked up from germline, CDR1 is SGHDT and CDR2 is YYEEEE. The V and J ends lost 0 bases and 2 bases respectively, with 8 bases between them. The CDR3 sequence is CASSLGQVNTGELFF. CDR3 coding DNA: TGTGCCAGCAGCTTGGGACAGGTCAACACCGGGGAGCTGTTTTTT.

The chain couples TRBV9 to TRBJ2-1; 8 bases fit TRBD2. The CDR3 length is 16 residues. CDR1 is SGDLS and CDR2 is YYNGEE in the germline V gene. The junction had 2 bases not matched to a gene; V was cut back by 0 bases and J by 0 bases. The CDR3 protein is CASSVGGTSSYNEQFF. The CDR3 coding sequence is TGTGCCAGCAGCGTAGGCGGGACTAGCTCCTACAATGAGCAGTTCTTC.

This clonotype came up many times. The chain employs TRBV6-1 and TRBJ2-3, with 14 bases that match TRBD2. V was clipped by 6 bases and J by 10 bases; unmatched bases: 9. Germline loops: CDR1 MNHNS, CDR2 SASEGT. This CDR3 region has 15 residues. The CDR3, as DNA: TGTGCCAGCAGAAAGCCGGGACTAGCGGGAGAGGCGCAGTATTTT. Translation gives CASRKPGLAGEAQYF.

This clonotype was detected ten times or more. V gene TRBV20-1 combines with J gene TRBJ2-3; 11 nucleotides line up with TRBD2. The CDR3 sequence is 17 residues long. Germline V CDR1 and CDR2: DFQATT, SNEGSKA (reference sequence). After removal of 6 bases from V and 0 bases from J, the junction contained 11 bases not matched to a gene. The CDR3 nucleotides read TGCAGTGCAACGCTAGCGGGGGGCCCGCGTAGCACAGATACGCAGTATTTT. Amino acid sequence: CSATLAGGPRSTDTQYF.

This clonotype was observed at least ten times. The chain employs TRBV10-3 and TRBJ2-7; D is uncertain. The CDR3 loop spans 11 amino acids. Trimming took 3 bases from V and 5 from J, leaving 5 bases between them. Per the germline V gene, CDR1 is ENHRY and CDR2 is SYGVKD. The CDR3 region has the DNA TGTGCCATCAGTGACGGACACGAGCAGTACTTC. It is translated as CAISDGHEQYF.

The chain joins TRBV3-1 to TRBJ1-1, with 8 nucleotides matching TRBD1. Looked up from germline, CDR1 is LGHDT and CDR2 is YNNKEL (reference sequence). V lost 4 bases to trimming and J lost 5 bases; unmatched junction nucleotides: 6. CDR3 length: 14 residues. CDR3: CASSPRGQGTEAFF. The CDR3 region has the DNA TGTGCCAGCAGCCCCAGGGGGCAGGGAACTGAAGCTTTCTTT.

This clonotype showed up many times. The V gene is TRBV19, the J gene TRBJ1-1; D not resolved. V shed 6 bases and J shed 5 bases, with 16 bases lying between them. This CDR3 is 14 amino acids long. Germline CDR1 and CDR2: LNHDA and SQIVND (reference sequence). The CDR3 is CASRMLGGWTEAFF. Here the CDR3 DNA reads TGTGCCAGTAGAATGTTGGGTGGTTGGACTGAAGCTTTCTTT.

The chain has TRBV19 and TRBJ1-5; D gene unclear. The CDR3 has 15 amino acids. V dropped 4 bases and J dropped 4 bases, with 14 bases sitting between them. Germline V lookup: CDR1 LNHDA, CDR2 SQIVND (reference sequence). The CDR3 region has the DNA TGTGCCAGTAGTACAAGGACGGCGGTAAATCAGCCCCAGCATTTT. Residues: CASSTRTAVNQPQHF.

The chain couples TRBV6-1 to TRBJ2-3; 7 bases fit TRBD1. Germline assignment: CDR1 MNHNS and CDR2 SASEGT. V trimming: 0 bases; J trimming: 7 bases; junction bases outside the gene matches: 10. The CDR3 runs to 16 residues. The CDR3 protein is CASSEARFNRGYTQYF. The DNA for the CDR3 is TGTGCCAGCAGTGAAGCGCGGTTCAACAGGGGTTATACGCAGTATTTT.

This clonotype was detected many times. The rearrangement joins TRBV7-9 to TRBJ1-3; unclear D gene. V was shortened by 1 base and J by 0 bases, with 7 bases between the two germline ends. The CDR3 runs 15 residues. Germline-derived CDR1 and CDR2 are SEHNR and FQNEAQ (reference sequence). CDR3 bases: TGTGCCAGCAGCTTAGAGGGCTTCTCTGGAAACACCATATATTTT. Translation: CASSLEGFSGNTIYF.

In its sample, this clonotype was seen many times. V and J are TRBV20-1 and TRBJ2-3; D not certain. Germline V gives CDR1 DFQATT, CDR2 SNEGSKA (reference sequence). Trimming stripped 3 bases from V and 1 base from J, with 11 bases between. CDR3 length: 14 residues. The CDR3 loop is CSARIEIGTDTQYF. The CDR3, as DNA: TGCAGTGCTAGGATTGAGATCGGCACAGATACGCAGTATTTT.

This chain uses TRBV15 with TRBJ2-5; 9 bases map to TRBD1. The CDR3 spans 17 residues. Germline V CDR1 and CDR2: LNHNV, YYDKDF (reference sequence). The ends lost 3 bases at V and 2 bases at J; junction bases unmatched: 10. The CDR3 is CATSRGTGRSGQETQYF. The CDR3 DNA reads as TGTGCCACCAGCAGGGGGACAGGGAGGTCAGGTCAAGAGACCCAGTACTTC.

This clonotype was seen at least ten times. The gene calls are TRBV7-8 and TRBJ1-5; no clear D. The CDR3 has 16 amino acids. Looked up from germline, CDR1 is SGHVS and CDR2 is FQNEAQ. Between the trimmed V and J ends, which lost 3 bases and 2 bases, there was a span of 14 bases. CDR3 bases: TGTGCCAGCAGCTTTTTGGGCTTCGGCGGCAATCAGCCCCAGCATTTT. This translates into CASSFLGFGGNQPQHF.

This clonotype was picked up many times. The rearrangement uses TRBV28 and TRBJ1-2; no firm D call. This CDR3 region has 14 residues. V was cut by 3 bases and J by 3 bases, with 11 bases left in between. The V gene's germline CDR1 is MDHEN and CDR2 SYDVKM. The CDR3 sequence is CASSLVNTYYGYTF. The CDR3 nucleotides are TGTGCCAGCAGTTTGGTAAACACCTACTATGGCTACACCTTC.

V usage is TRBV4-1 and J usage is TRBJ1-2; no clear D gene. This CDR3 is built from 15 residues. The germline V and J ends were trimmed by 1 base and 5 bases, with 14 bases remaining between them. Germline V CDR1 and CDR2: MGHRA, YSYEKL. The CDR3 sequence: CASSQVVNVIYGYTF. The CDR3 nucleotides read TGCGCCAGCAGCCAAGTGGTTAACGTCATTTATGGCTACACCTTC.

This clonotype was recorded at least ten times. Written as DNA, the CDR3 is TGTGCCAGCAGATCGGGACAAAGTTATAGCAATCAGCCCCAGCATTTT. This sequence encodes CASRSGQSYSNQPQHF. This chain joins TRBV3-1 and TRBJ1-5; tentative D call: TRBD1 (6 bases). The CDR3 has 16 residues. V lost 6 bases, J lost 0 bases, and 15 bases lay in between. Germline V CDR1 and CDR2: LGHDT, YNNKEL (reference sequence).

This clonotype was counted only a few times. The chain combines TRBV2 with TRBJ2-4, with TRBD2 identical over 9 bases. The germline gives CDR1 SNHLY, CDR2 FYNNEI. The CDR3 has 17 residues. Trimming cost V 6 bases and J 3 bases; bases outside gene matches: 12. The DNA for the CDR3 is TGTGCCAGCAGGCCTCGACTAGCGGCCGAAGGCAAAAACATTCAGTACTTC. As protein: CASRPRLAAEGKNIQYF.

There are many counts of this clonotype. The V call is TRBV20-1, the J call TRBJ1-5; D not certain. V was shortened by 3 bases and J by 3 bases, with 15 bases between the two germline ends. CDR1 and CDR2 (germline): DFQATT, SNEGSKA (reference sequence). This CDR3 has 15 amino acids. CDR3 nucleotides: TGCAGTGCTAGCGCGCCAGCCTTAACCAATCAGCCCCAGCATTTT. Its protein is CSASAPALTNQPQHF.

V is TRBV12-3 or TRBV12-4 and J is TRBJ1-1, with D perhaps matching TRBD1 (6 bases). Trimming removed 5 bases at V and 4 bases at J, with 11 bases between. CDR3 length: 13 residues. Here the CDR3 reads CASSRQGITEAFF. CDR3 DNA: TGTGCCAGCAGTCGCCAGGGGATCACTGAAGCTTTCTTT.

The chain combines TRBV29-1 with TRBJ1-1; a possible D gene is TRBD1 (5 bases). The CDR3 spans 12 residues. V was pared by 1 base and J by 11 bases, with 14 bases between. CDR1 is SQVTM, CDR2 ANQGSEA, per germline. DNA for the CDR3: TGCAGCGTTGAAGTGGGGGGATCAAGGGCTTTCTTT. Translation gives CSVEVGGSRAFF. The whole variable domain, remainder taken from reference TRBV29-1 and TRBJ1-1, is SAVISQKPSRDICQRGTSLTIQCQVDSQVTMMFWYRQQPGQSLTLIATANQGSEATYESGFVIDKFPISRPNLTFSTLTVSNMSPEDSSIYLCSVEVGGSRAFFGQGTRLTVV.

In this sample, this clonotype turned up many times. The chain carries TRBV24-1 and TRBJ2-6; D unresolved. Germline V gives CDR1 KGHDR, CDR2 SFDVKD. The CDR3 totals 16 residues. V lost 4 bases and J 0 bases, leaving 9 bases between the germline ends. The CDR3 coding sequence is TGTGCCACCAGTGACTACACCCACTCTGGGGCCAACGTCCTGACTTTC. Amino acids: CATSDYTHSGANVLTF.

This clonotype was seen many times. This sequence joins TRBV6-1 and TRBJ2-3; 10 bases match TRBD2. V shed 6 bases and J 2 bases; nucleotides not matched to a gene: 8. Per the germline V gene, CDR1 is MNHNS and CDR2 is SASEGT. This CDR3 has 16 amino acids. CDR3 sequence reads: CASRGLAGGLTDTQYF. CDR3 in DNA: TGTGCCAGCAGGGGTTTAGCGGGAGGACTCACAGATACGCAGTATTTT.